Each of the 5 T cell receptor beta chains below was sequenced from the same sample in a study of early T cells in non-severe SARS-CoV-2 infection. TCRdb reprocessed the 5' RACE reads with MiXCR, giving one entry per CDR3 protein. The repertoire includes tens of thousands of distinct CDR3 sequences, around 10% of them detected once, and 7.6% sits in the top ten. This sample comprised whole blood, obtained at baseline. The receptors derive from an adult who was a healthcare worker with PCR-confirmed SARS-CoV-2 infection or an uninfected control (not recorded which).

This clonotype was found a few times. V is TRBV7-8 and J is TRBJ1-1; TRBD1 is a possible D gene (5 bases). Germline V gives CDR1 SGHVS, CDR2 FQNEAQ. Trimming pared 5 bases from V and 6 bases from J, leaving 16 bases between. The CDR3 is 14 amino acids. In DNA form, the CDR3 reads TGTGCCAGCAGCCTCCAGGGAATAAGCCCTGAAGCTTTCTTT. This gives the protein CASSLQGISPEAFF.

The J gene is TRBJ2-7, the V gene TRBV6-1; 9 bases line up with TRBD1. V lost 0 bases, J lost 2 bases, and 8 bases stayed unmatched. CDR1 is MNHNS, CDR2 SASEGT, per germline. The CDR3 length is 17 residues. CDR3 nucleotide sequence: TGTGCCAGCAGTGAAGCGGGAACAGGGGGCCCTACCTACGAGCAGTACTTC. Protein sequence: CASSEAGTGGPTYEQYF.

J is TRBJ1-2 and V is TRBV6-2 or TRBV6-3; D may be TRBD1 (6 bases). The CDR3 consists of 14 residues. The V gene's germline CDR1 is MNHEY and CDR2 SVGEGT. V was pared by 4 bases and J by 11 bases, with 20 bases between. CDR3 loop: CASSSGDSRRDYTF. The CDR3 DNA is TGTGCCAGCAGTTCAGGGGACTCCCGGAGAGATTACACCTTC.

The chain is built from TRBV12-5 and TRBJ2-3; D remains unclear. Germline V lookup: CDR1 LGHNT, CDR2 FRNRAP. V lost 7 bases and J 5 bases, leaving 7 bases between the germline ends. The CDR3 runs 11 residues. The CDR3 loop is CASAKKDTQYF. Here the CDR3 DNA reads TGTGCTAGTGCAAAGAAAGATACGCAGTATTTT.

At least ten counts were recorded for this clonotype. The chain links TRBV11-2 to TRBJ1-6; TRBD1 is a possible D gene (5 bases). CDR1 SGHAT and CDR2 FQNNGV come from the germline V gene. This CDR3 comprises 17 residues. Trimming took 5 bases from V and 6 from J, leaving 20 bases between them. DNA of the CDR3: TGTGCCAGCAGCCCCCGTCTTTCGGGGGTGGGTAATTCACCCCTCCACTTT. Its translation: CASSPRLSGVGNSPLHF.